These 24 T cell receptor beta chains were sequenced from one sample in a study of blood T cell repertoires in COVID-19. Generated by immunoSEQ multiplex PCR, the TCRdb table keeps only in-frame clones and is missing some. The table records about 230,000 clones, over 80% of them present only once. The sample comprised peripheral blood. Every receptor here comes from a man between 40 and 49 years old with acute or convalescent COVID-19.

This sequence joins TRBV28 and TRBJ1-2; no clear D. Trimming shortened V by 6 bases and J by 14 bases, and 25 bases separated the two germline ends. Germline V gene sequence: CDR1 MDHEN, CDR2 SYDVKM. The CDR3 sequence is 14 residues long. DNA for the CDR3: TGTGCCAGCAGCGGTTGGGGAGGTCTTATTATGGGGACCTTC. Translation: CASSGWGGLIMGTF.

The chain combines TRBV2 with TRBJ1-4; 11 bases are a match to TRBD1. V gave up 6 bases and J gave up 7 bases; unmatched junction bases: 4. The CDR3 has 14 amino acids. CDR1 and CDR2 (germline): SNHLY, FYNNEI. As DNA, the CDR3 is TGTGCCAGCAGCGACGGACAGGGGGCTGAAAAACTGTTTTTT. It yields the protein CASSDGQGAEKLFF.

The J gene is TRBJ1-4, the V gene TRBV19, with 9 bases matching TRBD1. The CDR3 consists of 15 residues. With V trimmed by 4 bases and J by 7 bases, 7 bases remained unmatched. Germline loops: CDR1 LNHDA, CDR2 SQIVND (reference sequence). The CDR3 region is CASSTSTGGGEKLFF. The CDR3 DNA is TGTGCCAGTAGTACCTCGACAGGGGGAGGTGAAAAACTGTTTTTT.

This chain links TRBV30 with TRBJ1-6, with TRBD1 matching over 8 bases. After removal of 1 base from V and 6 bases from J, the junction contained 2 bases not matched to a gene. The germline gives CDR1 GTSNPN, CDR2 SVGIG (reference sequence). This CDR3 has 14 residues. CDR3 nucleotide sequence: TGTGCCTGGAGTGCAGGACAGGGTAATTCACCCCTCCACTTT. It encodes CAWSAGQGNSPLHF.

V usage is TRBV5-1 and J usage is TRBJ1-2; 9 bases align to TRBD1. Germline CDR1 is SGHRS and CDR2 is YFSETQ. This CDR3 is 16 amino acids long. J lost 3 bases, V lost 4 bases, and 10 bases had no gene match. The CDR3 spells CASSGQAQGAYYGYTF. The CDR3, as DNA: TGCGCCAGCAGCGGCCAAGCACAGGGGGCTTACTATGGCTACACCTTC.

The chain links TRBV30 to TRBJ2-5; D is uncertain. V was pared by 3 bases and J by 1 base, with 3 bases between. This CDR3 is 11 amino acids long. Germline V gene data show CDR1 as GTSNPN and CDR2 as SVGIG (reference sequence). CDR3 protein: CAWSGQETQYF. The CDR3 DNA reads as TGTGCCTGGAGCGGCCAAGAGACCCAGTACTTC.

The rearrangement joins TRBV29-1 to TRBJ1-1; D gene ambiguous. CDR1 and CDR2 (germline): SQVTM, ANQGSEA. Trimming took 3 bases from V and 10 from J, leaving 9 bases between them. The CDR3 loop spans 10 amino acids. CDR3 nucleotide sequence: TGCAGCGTTGATTGGGCTTCAGCTTTCTTT. It translates to CSVDWASAFF.

This chain joins TRBV5-4 and TRBJ2-1, with TRBD1 as a possible D gene (6 bases). Germline values: CDR1 SGHNT, CDR2 YYREEE (reference sequence). This CDR3 contains 15 residues. V dropped 4 bases and J dropped 0 bases, with 11 bases sitting between them. This chain's CDR3 is CASSPDRSSYNEQFF. The CDR3 DNA sequence: TGTGCCAGCAGCCCAGACAGGAGCTCCTACAATGAGCAGTTCTTC.

The chain joins TRBV19 to TRBJ1-5; possibly TRBD1 for D (5 bases). V was trimmed by 8 bases and J by 0 bases, leaving 14 bases between them. There are 15 residues in the CDR3. CDR1 is LNHDA, CDR2 SQIVND, per germline (reference sequence). The CDR3 nucleotides are TGTGCCAGTTGTGATGGGGGGTATAGCAATCAGCCCCAGCATTTT. Its translation: CASCDGGYSNQPQHF.

This clone has a handful of counts. The rearrangement uses TRBV18 and TRBJ2-2, with TRBD1 matching over 7 bases. Germline assignment: CDR1 KGHSH and CDR2 LQKENI. The J segment lost 5 bases and the V segment lost 4 bases, leaving 10 bases of the junction unmatched. The CDR3 extends over 16 amino acids. The CDR3 region is CASSRQGGAVTGELFF. The CDR3 region has the DNA TGTGCCAGCTCACGACAGGGTGGAGCAGTGACCGGGGAGCTGTTTTTT.

For the CDR3, the DNA is TGTGCCAGCAGCTTAGAAGGGACTGAGAATCAGCCCCAGCATTTT. It translates to CASSLEGTENQPQHF. The J gene is TRBJ1-5, the V gene TRBV11-2; the D gene is possibly TRBD1 (5 bases). This CDR3 is built from 15 residues. Between the trimmed V and J ends, which lost 0 bases and 4 bases, there was a span of 10 bases. Germline V gene sequence: CDR1 SGHAT, CDR2 FQNNGV. The full variable domain, in which reference TRBV11-2 and TRBJ1-5 provide the parts outside the CDR3, is EAGVAQSPRYKIIEKRQSVAFWCNPISGHATLYWYQQILGQGPKLLIQFQNNGVVDDSQLPKDRFSAERLKGVDSTLKIQPAKLEDSAVYLCASSLEGTENQPQHFGDGTRLSIL.

The V gene is TRBV5-1, the J gene TRBJ1-1; D not resolved. The V gene lost 0 bases and the J gene lost 1 base, with 4 bases spanning the gap. In germline, CDR1 is SGHRS, CDR2 YFSETQ. The CDR3 has 13 residues. The CDR3: CASSLVANTEAFF. CDR3 DNA: TGCGCCAGCAGCTTGGTGGCGAACACTGAAGCTTTCTTT.

V usage is TRBV27 and J usage is TRBJ1-1, with TRBD1 as a possible D gene (5 bases). Trimming stripped 4 bases from V and 0 bases from J, with 15 bases between. Per the germline V gene, CDR1 is MNHEY and CDR2 is SMNVEV (reference sequence). The CDR3 extends over 16 amino acids. CDR3 residues: CASSSQGRGMNTEAFF. In DNA, the CDR3 is TGTGCCAGCAGTTCCCAGGGTCGGGGGATGAACACTGAAGCTTTCTTT.

The chain is built from TRBV9 and TRBJ1-1; D uncertain. CDR3 length: 13 residues. Germline-derived CDR1 and CDR2 are SGDLS and YYNGEE. V dropped 0 bases and J dropped 1 base, with 4 bases sitting between them. The CDR3 DNA reads as TGTGCCAGCAGCGTAGAGCCGAACACTGAAGCTTTCTTT. It codes for CASSVEPNTEAFF. The full variable domain, completed using reference TRBV9 and TRBJ1-1, is DSGVTQTPKHLITATGQRVTLRCSPRSGDLSVYWYQQSLDQGLQFLIQYYNGEERAKGNILERFSAQQFPDLHSELNLSSLELGDSALYFCASSVEPNTEAFFGQGTRLTVV.

The V call is TRBV6-2 or TRBV6-3, the J call TRBJ2-2; D is uncertain. The V gene's germline CDR1 is MNHEY and CDR2 SVGEGT. This CDR3 is built from 13 residues. V was cut by 2 bases and J by 7 bases, with 8 bases left in between. In nucleotides, the CDR3 is TGTGCCAGCAGTTACGGGCCCGGCGGGGAGCTGTTTTTT. This encodes CASSYGPGGELFF.

The chain combines TRBV10-3 with TRBJ1-5, with unresolved D. CDR1 and CDR2 (germline): ENHRY, SYGVKD. The CDR3 is made up of 15 amino acids. V lost 7 bases, J lost 0 bases, and 13 bases lay in between. The CDR3: CAIIMGSNSNQPQHF. The CDR3 nucleotides are TGTGCCATCATAATGGGGAGTAATAGCAATCAGCCCCAGCATTTT.

The CDR3 reads CASNIDWDRGNTEAFF. CDR3 bases: TGTGCCAGTAACATAGACTGGGACAGGGGGAACACTGAAGCTTTCTTT. The chain is built from TRBV19 and TRBJ1-1; 10 bases agree with TRBD1. Trimming removed 7 bases from V and 1 base from J; junction bases left unmatched: 9. The germline V gene encodes CDR1 LNHDA and CDR2 SQIVND (reference sequence). The CDR3 is made up of 16 amino acids.

With regard to this clone: Germline is not matched at one junction end, which may reflect a read error. This sequence joins TRBV7-2 and TRBJ2-3, with 10 bases matching TRBD2. The germline gives CDR1 SGHTA, CDR2 FQGNSA. The CDR3 has 16 residues. CDR3 loop: CASSLVGTSGTDTQYF. CDR3 DNA: TGTGCCAGCAGTTTAGTCGGGACTAGCGGCACAGATACGCAGTATTTT.

The chain employs TRBV4-2 and TRBJ2-7; TRBD2 agrees at 7 bases. The germline gives CDR1 LGHNA, CDR2 YNFKEQ. CDR3 length: 19 amino acids. The ends lost 6 bases at V and 7 bases at J; junction bases unmatched: 27. CDR3 loop: CASSRSNHPSGQFMGEQYF. CDR3 bases: TGTGCCAGCAGTCGAAGCAACCACCCTAGCGGACAATTTATGGGGGAGCAGTACTTC.

J is TRBJ2-5 and V is TRBV27; 9 bases are shared with TRBD1. V shed 3 bases and J 1 base; nucleotides not matched to a gene: 6. The germline CDR1 and CDR2 sequences are MNHEY and SMNVEV (reference sequence). This CDR3 has 16 residues. The CDR3 loop is CASSFQGTGPQETQYF. The CDR3 bases are TGTGCCAGCAGTTTCCAAGGGACAGGGCCCCAAGAGACCCAGTACTTC.

This clone was seen a single time. J is TRBJ2-2 and V is TRBV7-9; 7 bases align to TRBD1. Germline trimming cut 5 bases from V and 5 bases from J; bases unmatched to any gene: 8. Germline values: CDR1 SEHNR, CDR2 FQNEAQ (reference sequence). CDR3 length: 15 residues. The CDR3 nucleotides read TGTGCCAGCAGCCCGACAGGGAGTCTTACCGGGGAGCTGTTTTTT. As protein: CASSPTGSLTGELFF. The entire variable domain, with the rest obtained from reference TRBV7-9 and TRBJ2-2, is as follows: DTGVSQNPRHKITKRGQNVTFRCDPISEHNRLYWYRQTLGQGPEFLTYFQNEAQLEKSRLLSDRFSAERPKGSFSTLEIQRTEQGDSAMYLCASSPTGSLTGELFFGEGSRLTVL.

The chain uses TRBV19 and TRBJ2-3, with 9 bases that match TRBD2. Germline V gene sequence: CDR1 LNHDA, CDR2 SQIVND (reference sequence). CDR3 length: 19 residues. J was trimmed by 0 bases and V by 0 bases; bases with no gene match: 10. CDR3 in DNA: TGTGCCAGTAGTATAGAGGTAGCGGGAGCTGGTCGCAGCACAGATACGCAGTATTTT. Amino acids: CASSIEVAGAGRSTDTQYF. Full variable domain (remainder filled in from reference TRBV19 and TRBJ2-3): DGGITQSPKYLFRKEGQNVTLSCEQNLNHDAMYWYRQDPGQGLRLIYYSQIVNDFQKGDIAEGYSVSREKKESFPLTVTSAQKNPTAFYLCASSIEVAGAGRSTDTQYFGPGTRLTVL.

In this sample, this clone turned up a few times. This chain connects TRBV9 to TRBJ2-1; TRBD2 is a possible D gene (6 bases). Per germline, CDR1 SGDLS and CDR2 YYNGEE. The CDR3 covers 15 residues. V lost 0 bases, J lost 4 bases, and 11 bases lay in between. The CDR3 bases are TGTGCCAGCAGCGTAGCGGCGGGACGGTACAATGAGCAGTTCTTC. This codes for CASSVAAGRYNEQFF.

This clone was seen a handful of times. The chain links TRBV28 to TRBJ1-2; 11 nucleotides agree with TRBD1. This CDR3 contains 15 residues. V lost 2 bases, J lost 8 bases, and 7 bases stayed unmatched. Germline V gene sequence: CDR1 MDHEN, CDR2 SYDVKM. The CDR3 here is CASSLPTGQGEGYTF. CDR3 nucleotide sequence: TGTGCCAGCAGTTTACCTACGGGACAGGGGGAGGGCTACACCTTC.